This entry lists 8 T cell receptor beta chains sequenced from one sample in a study of blood T cell repertoires in COVID-19. Clones were sequenced by immunoSEQ multiplex PCR, and TCRdb holds only the in-frame ones, with some missing. The sample shows about 150,000 clones, roughly 80% of them seen only once. The sample comprised peripheral blood. These receptors were obtained from a woman in her sixties with acute or convalescent COVID-19.

The chain has TRBV7-8 and TRBJ2-1; 7 positions match TRBD2. V was clipped by 4 bases and J by 3 bases; unmatched bases: 3. The CDR3 length is 14 residues. Germline values: CDR1 SGHVS, CDR2 FQNEAQ. CDR3: CASSSSSGYNEQFF. CDR3 bases: TGTGCCAGCAGCTCTTCTAGCGGCTACAATGAGCAGTTCTTC.

The chain couples TRBV7-8 to TRBJ2-7, with a weak D call TRBD1 (5 bases). The CDR3 is 13 amino acids. Germline CDR1 and CDR2: SGHVS and FQNEAQ. V was cut by 3 bases and J by 5 bases, with 11 bases left in between. The CDR3 reads CASSFGRVNEQYF. The CDR3 nucleotides are TGTGCCAGCAGCTTTGGCAGGGTGAACGAGCAGTACTTC.

CDR3 sequence: CASSLGGGRTEAFF. The DNA for the CDR3 is TGTGCCAGCAGCCTAGGGGGGGGACGTACTGAAGCTTTCTTT. V usage is TRBV7-2 and J usage is TRBJ1-1; tentatively, D is TRBD1 (6 bases). The V gene lost 5 bases and the J gene lost 5 bases, with 15 bases spanning the gap. Germline CDR1 reads SGHTA; CDR2 reads FQGNSA. The CDR3 loop spans 14 amino acids.

Worth noting for this clone: Mismatch with germline at one junction end may stem from a read error. The chain combines TRBV18 with TRBJ1-4; D not resolved. There are 15 residues in the CDR3. Germline values: CDR1 KGHSH, CDR2 LQKENI. The CDR3 bases are TGTGCCAGCTCCCCACAGAGCACAACTAATGAAAAACTGTTTTTT. This sequence encodes CASSPQSTTNEKLFF. Drawing the rest from reference TRBV18 and TRBJ1-4, the complete variable domain is NAGVMQNPRHLVRRRGQEARLRCSPMKGHSHVYWYRQLPEEGLKFMVYLQKENIIDESGMPKERFSAEFPKEGPSILRIQQVVRGDSAAYFCASSPQSTTNEKLFFGSGTQLSVL.

The genes are TRBV18 and TRBJ2-3; TRBD2 might be the D (6 bases). CDR1 is KGHSH, CDR2 LQKENI, per germline. With 6 bases removed from V and 6 bases from J, the gap between germline ends came to 13 bases. The CDR3 runs to 13 residues. The CDR3 protein is CASSPGGLDTQYF. The CDR3 DNA sequence: TGTGCCAGCTCCCCCGGGGGTCTCGATACGCAGTATTTT.

The chain carries TRBV5-6 and TRBJ1-5, with 8 positions matching TRBD1. The CDR3 has 17 residues. V was clipped by 3 bases and J by 0 bases; unmatched bases: 8. Germline CDR1 reads SGHDT; CDR2 reads YYEEEE. DNA for the CDR3: TGTGCCAGCAGCTCCTACAGGGGGAAGGCTAGCAATCAGCCCCAGCATTTT. Encoded protein: CASSSYRGKASNQPQHF.

The chain carries TRBV4-1 and TRBJ2-7, with D perhaps TRBD1 (6 bases). This CDR3 has 15 amino acids. V lost 4 bases and J 0 bases, leaving 13 bases between the germline ends. Germline CDR1 is MGHRA and CDR2 is YSYEKL. CDR3 protein: CASSPYRDNSYEQYF. The CDR3, as DNA: TGCGCCAGCAGCCCCTACCGGGACAACTCCTACGAGCAGTACTTC.

The rearrangement uses TRBV24-1 and TRBJ1-3; the D is unclear. CDR1 and CDR2 (germline): KGHDR, SFDVKD. Trimming pared 8 bases from V and 0 bases from J, leaving 13 bases between. The CDR3 is made up of 15 amino acids. The CDR3 spells CATKPTGSSGNTIYF. The CDR3 DNA is TGTGCCACCAAGCCGACGGGGAGCTCTGGAAACACCATATATTTT.